This T cell receptor beta chain stems from a study of blood T cell repertoires in COVID-19. Across the whole study: Spain, Italy and the United States supplied samples that represented acute and convalescent COVID-19.

V gave up 3 bases and J gave up 8 bases; unmatched junction bases: 5. The V gene's germline CDR1 is SGHNT and CDR2 YENEEA. The CDR3 totals 14 residues. This clone was seen only a few times. The assay was immunoSEQ multiplex PCR, and TCRdb's table has in-frame clones only and misses some. The sample contains 80,000 to 130,000 clones, around 90% of which appear only once. Specimen: peripheral blood. The V call is TRBV11-3, the J call TRBJ2-1; 9 positions agree with TRBD1. The TCR sequence derives from a man between 65 and 85 years old with acute or convalescent COVID-19. The CDR3 here is CASSLGQGGDEQFF. The CDR3 nucleotides read TGTGCCAGCAGCTTGGGACAGGGAGGGGATGAGCAGTTCTTC.